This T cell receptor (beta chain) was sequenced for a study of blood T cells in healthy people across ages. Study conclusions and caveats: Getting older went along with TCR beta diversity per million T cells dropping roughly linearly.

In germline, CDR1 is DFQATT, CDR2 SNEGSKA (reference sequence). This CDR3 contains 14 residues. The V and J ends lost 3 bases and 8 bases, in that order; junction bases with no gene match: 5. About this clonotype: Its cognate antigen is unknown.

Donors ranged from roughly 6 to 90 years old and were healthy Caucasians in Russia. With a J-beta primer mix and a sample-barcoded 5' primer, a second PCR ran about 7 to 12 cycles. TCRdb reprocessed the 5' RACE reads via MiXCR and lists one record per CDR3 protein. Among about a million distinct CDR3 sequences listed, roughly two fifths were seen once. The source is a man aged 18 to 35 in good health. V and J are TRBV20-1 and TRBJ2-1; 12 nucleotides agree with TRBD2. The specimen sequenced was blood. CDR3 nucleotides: TGCAGTGCTAGCTCTAGCGGGGGGGCACATGAGCAGTTCTTC. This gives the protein CSASSSGGAHEQFF.